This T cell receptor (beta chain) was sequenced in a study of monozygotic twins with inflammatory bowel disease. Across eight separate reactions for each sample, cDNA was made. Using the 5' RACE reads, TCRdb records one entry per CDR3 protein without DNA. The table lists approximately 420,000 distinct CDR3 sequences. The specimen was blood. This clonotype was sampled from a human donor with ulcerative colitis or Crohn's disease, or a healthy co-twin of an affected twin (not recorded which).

The CDR3 protein is CASSYRPGTGNTIYF. This sequence joins TRBV6-2 or TRBV6-3 and TRBJ1-3; the TCRdb D gene call, TRBD1, has no DNA to confirm it. Germline-derived CDR1 and CDR2 are MNHEY and SVGEGT. This CDR3 region has 15 residues.